Given below is one T cell receptor (beta chain) in context. The data are from a study of CD8 T cells in Susac syndrome. Random-hexamer reverse transcription was applied to about 0.45 to 1 ug RNA. MiXCR was run by TCRdb on the immunoSEQ multiplex PCR reads, yielding one entry per CDR3 protein. The sample holds about 200,000 distinct CDR3 sequences, roughly 94% seen once. The CDR3 runs 15 residues. V trimming: 0 bases; J trimming: 7 bases; junction bases outside the gene matches: 7. Germline CDR1 is LGHNA and CDR2 is YNFKEQ. Source material: CD4+ T cells from PBMCs. J is TRBJ2-5 and V is TRBV4-2, with TRBD2 matching 8 bases. The source is a human donor in good health. The CDR3 spells CASSQDPGLGGTQYF. The DNA of the CDR3 is TGTGCCAGCAGCCAAGACCCGGGACTAGGCGGGACCCAGTACTTC.